A selection of T cell receptor beta chains follows, all from one sample in a study of blood T cell repertoires in COVID-19. Assay used: immunoSEQ multiplex PCR; TCRdb lists only in-frame clones, some missing. The data hold some 65,000 clones, with approximately 93% observed a single time. The specimen was peripheral blood. All receptors come from a man between 65 and 85 years old with active COVID-19. The CDR3 runs from the conserved cysteine through the conserved F or W. A D gene is named only where the DNA matches it firmly. Size is omitted from some rows. Given values are once, few, many or a class for expanded clones.

d_gene	len	abundance	v_gene	j_gene	CDR3nt	CDR3aa
TRBD1	15	.	TRBV6-5	TRBJ1-1	TGTGCCAGCAGGGGACAGGGGCAAGGGAACACTGAAGCTTTCTTT	CASRGQGQGNTEAFF
TRBD1	17	.	TRBV14	TRBJ1-2	TGTGCCAGCAGCCAAGACACAGGGGGCGATCTGAACTATGGCTACACCTTC	CASSQDTGGDLNYGYTF
.	15	.	TRBV4-2	TRBJ1-1	TGTGCCAGCAGCCCTCAGGGTCTCCGAGATACTGAAGCTTTCTTT	CASSPQGLRDTEAFF
TRBD1	15	once	TRBV5-1	TRBJ2-2	TGCGCCAGCAGCTTTGAGGGACAGTCCACCGGGGAGCTGTTTTTT	CASSFEGQSTGELFF
.	13	.	TRBV19	TRBJ2-7	TGTGCCAGTACCCCCCGGGGGGCGGGGCGGCAGTACTTC	CASTPRGAGRQYF
.	22	.	TRBV12-1	TRBJ1-1	.	CASSFWGKGTIPAPLNNTEAFF
.	14	.	TRBV7-9	TRBJ2-3	TGTGCCAGCAGCTCAGGTCGGTTCACAGATACGCAGTATTTT	CASSSGRFTDTQYF
TRBD1	15	.	TRBV28	TRBJ1-5	TGTGCCAGCAGTTTAGGGACAGGGATTAATCAGCCCCAGCATTTT	CASSLGTGINQPQHF
TRBD1	15	.	TRBV5-1	TRBJ2-1	TGCGCCAGCAGCTTGAAACAGGGGGTTTTCGATGAGCAGTTCTTC	CASSLKQGVFDEQFF
TRBD2	15	.	TRBV7-6	TRBJ2-2	TGTGCCAGCAGCTCCAACGGGGGGGGAACCGGGGAGCTGTTTTTT	CASSSNGGGTGELFF
.	13	few	TRBV7-9	TRBJ1-2	TGTGCCAGCAGCCCCGGACAGTACAATGGCTACACCTTC	CASSPGQYNGYTF
TRBD2	18	.	TRBV7-3	TRBJ2-2	TGTGCCAGCAGCGGGCGACTAGCGGGGGGGCCCGGGACCGGGGAGCTGTTTTTT	CASSGRLAGGPGTGELFF
.	15	.	TRBV10-2	TRBJ1-5	TGCGCCAGCATGGTTGGGGCTAAGGGTAATCAGCCCCAGCATTTT	CASMVGAKGNQPQHF
.	16	.	TRBV19	TRBJ1-2	TGTGCCACCCAGATAGCCCGGACAGCCTCTAACTATGGCTACACCTTC	CATQIARTASNYGYTF
.	17	.	TRBV4-2	TRBJ2-3	TGTGCCAGCAGCCAATACCCGGATGAGGCCATTACAGATACGCAGTATTTT	CASSQYPDEAITDTQYF
.	12	.	TRBV29-1	TRBJ2-2	TGCAGCGTTTTGGACTTATCCGGGGAGCTGTTTTTT	CSVLDLSGELFF
.	16	.	TRBV6-5	TRBJ2-6	TGTGCCAGCAGTTACTATCCCGGGGCTGGGGCCAACGTCCTGACTTTC	CASSYYPGAGANVLTF
.	13	once	TRBV6-5	TRBJ2-7	TGTGCCAGCAGGGCGGGGTACTCCTACGAGCAGTACTTC	CASRAGYSYEQYF
TRBD1	16	few	TRBV19	TRBJ1-5	TGTGCCAGTAGTAACCCCTGGACAGGGGATTTTCAGCCCCAGCATTTT	CASSNPWTGDFQPQHF
.	14	.	TRBV28	TRBJ1-5	TGTGCCAGCAGTTTAGCGCAGGGAAACCAGCCCCAGCATTTT	CASSLAQGNQPQHF
TRBD2	19	.	TRBV2	TRBJ2-7	TGTGCCAGCAGTGGTTCGGGGACTAGCGGGGGGCCCCTTAAATACGAGCAGTACTTC	CASSGSGTSGGPLKYEQYF
.	13	once	TRBV5-4	TRBJ2-5	TGTGCCAGCAGCCCAGGGCGGGGAGAGGCCCAGTACTTC	CASSPGRGEAQYF
.	14	.	TRBV15	TRBJ2-1	TGTGCCACCAGCATAATCAGGACAGTTAATGAGCAGTTCTTC	CATSIIRTVNEQFF
.	15	few	TRBV6-1	TRBJ2-4	TGTGCCAGCAGTGAAAACAGCTTAGCCAAAAACATTCAGTACTTC	CASSENSLAKNIQYF
TRBD2	14	.	TRBV14	TRBJ2-3	TGTGCCAGCAGGCGGGGGGGCAGTACAGATACGCAGTATTTT	CASRRGGSTDTQYF
.	14	once	TRBV25-1	TRBJ1-4	TGTGCCAGCAGTGAACCGGGGTCTAATGAAAAACTGTTTTTT	CASSEPGSNEKLFF
.	16	.	TRBV2	TRBJ2-6	TGTGCCAGCAGTGAACAGGGGTCCTCTGGGGCCAACGTCCTGACTTTC	CASSEQGSSGANVLTF
TRBD1	15	.	TRBV5-6	TRBJ1-4	TGTGCCAGCAGCTTGCCGGGACAGGGTTCCGAAAAACTGTTTTTT	CASSLPGQGSEKLFF
.	13	.	TRBV7-9	TRBJ2-5	TGTGCCAGCAGCCCGGGACTGCAAGAGACCCAGTACTTC	CASSPGLQETQYF
TRBD2	15	.	TRBV19	TRBJ2-1	TGTGCCAGTAGCCTACTAGCGGGGGGGCCGAGTGAGCAGTTCTTC	CASSLLAGGPSEQFF
.	15	.	TRBV28	TRBJ1-1	TGTGCCAGCAGTTTGGTAGTCAACGTGAACACTGAAGCTTTCTTT	CASSLVVNVNTEAFF
.	16	.	TRBV5-4	TRBJ2-3	TGTGCCAGCAGCTTGGCACCCCGTGCTATGGTATATACGCAGTATTTT	CASSLAPRAMVYTQYF
TRBD2	15	.	TRBV19	TRBJ2-5	TGTGCCAGTAGTCCGCCCGGACTAGCGAGAGAGACCCAGTACTTC	CASSPPGLARETQYF
TRBD2	17	.	TRBV6-2/TRBV6-3	TRBJ2-2	TGTGCCAGCAGTACCCGAGCGGGGGGGGCGAACACCGGGGAGCTGTTTTTT	CASSTRAGGANTGELFF
.	12	.	TRBV9	TRBJ2-3	TGTGCCAGCAGCCTTGGACAGCGGGAGCAGTATTTT	CASSLGQREQYF
TRBD1	14	.	TRBV9	TRBJ2-7	TGTGCCAGCAGCGTAGATCAGGGGGCGTACGAGCAGTACTTC	CASSVDQGAYEQYF
TRBD1	18	once	TRBV28	TRBJ2-1	TGTGCCAGCAGTGGAGTACGGGACAGGGGGCGATGGTACAATGAGCAGTTCTTC	CASSGVRDRGRWYNEQFF
.	11	.	TRBV20-1	TRBJ2-3	TGCAGTCCATCTCAGGTTGATACGCAGTATTTT	CSPSQVDTQYF
.	13	.	TRBV12-3/TRBV12-4	TRBJ2-3	TGTGCCAGCAGTTTGGCGGGCGCAGATACGCAGTATTTT	CASSLAGADTQYF
.	14	.	TRBV7-2	TRBJ2-3	TGTGCCAGTAGCTCAGCGGGGACAGTGGATACGCAGTATTTT	CASSSAGTVDTQYF
.	17	.	TRBV7-8	TRBJ2-1	TGTGCCAGCAGCTCCCGGAGGGGGGGGGCGACCTACAATGAGCAGTTCTTC	CASSSRRGGATYNEQFF
.	14	.	TRBV27	TRBJ1-1	TGTGCCAGCAGTACCAGGGTGACGAACACTGAAGCTTTCTTT	CASSTRVTNTEAFF
TRBD1	14	.	TRBV19	TRBJ2-2	TGTGCCAGTAGTAATACAGGGGACACCGGGGAGCTGTTTTTT	CASSNTGDTGELFF
.	16	.	TRBV11-3	TRBJ1-2	TGTGCCAGCAGCTTAGGTTCGGGGAACCCCCTGGGAGGCTACACCTTC	CASSLGSGNPLGGYTF
.	12	once	TRBV10-3	TRBJ2-1	TGTGCCATCAAGCCGGAGGCACATGAGCAGTTCTTC	CAIKPEAHEQFF